These T cell receptor beta chains were read from a single sample in a study of blood T cell repertoires in COVID-19. This table comes from immunoSEQ multiplex PCR, and its TCRdb copy is limited to in-frame clones, with some not included. In the table there are fewer than 350,000 clones, 85% of which are singletons. The sequenced sample was PBMCs or T cells enriched from blood (not recorded which). The receptors derive from a woman aged 25 to 45 who had been exposed to COVID-19. CDR3s include the opening cysteine and the closing phenylalanine or tryptophan. D genes are given only for firm matches. Rows give clone size only sometimes, using once, few, many, or a class for an expanded clone.

j_gene	len	abundance	v_gene	d_gene	CDR3nt	CDR3aa
TRBJ2-6	17	-	TRBV5-1	-	TGCGCCAGCCACTCGGGGGTGCAGATCTCTGGGGCCAACGTCCTGACTTTC	CASHSGVQISGANVLTF
TRBJ1-2	13	-	TRBV19	-	TGTGCCAGTAGTACTTGGCAGAACTATGGCTACACCTTC	CASSTWQNYGYTF
TRBJ2-7	13	-	TRBV9	TRBD1	TGTGCCAGCAACCGGGACAGCGGCTACGAGCAGTACTTC	CASNRDSGYEQYF
TRBJ2-1	16	-	TRBV19	TRBD2	TGTGCCAGTAGTGGATCGCTAGCGGGCGAGCACAATGAGCAGTTCTTC	CASSGSLAGEHNEQFF
TRBJ1-3	16	few	TRBV30	TRBD1	TGTGCCTGGAGTCTAGGGACAGGGTACTCTGGAAACACCATATATTTT	CAWSLGTGYSGNTIYF
TRBJ2-1	17	-	TRBV7-3	TRBD2	TGTGCCAGCAGCGCAAGCGGGCCGGGACTAGCGGGAGAAGAGCAGTTCTTC	CASSASGPGLAGEEQFF
TRBJ1-3	14	-	TRBV9	TRBD1	TGTGCCAGCAGCGAGGGGGCAGTTGGAAACACCATATATTTT	CASSEGAVGNTIYF
TRBJ2-4	15	-	TRBV7-9	-	TGTGCCAGCAGCCGTGCGGGGCTAGCCAAAAACATTCAGTACTTC	CASSRAGLAKNIQYF
TRBJ1-1	15	-	TRBV7-9	-	TGTGCCAGCAGCTCTGACCAACCAGGGCGCACTGAAGCTTTCTTT	CASSSDQPGRTEAFF
TRBJ1-4	16	-	TRBV5-4	-	TGTGCCAGCAGCTTGGGGTCGGGGGTAGAAGATGAAAAACTGTTTTTT	CASSLGSGVEDEKLFF
TRBJ2-3	15	-	TRBV2	TRBD2	TGTGCCAGCAGTGTTACTAGCGGGACCGGAGATACGCAGTATTTT	CASSVTSGTGDTQYF
TRBJ1-5	14	-	TRBV28	-	TGTGCCAGCAGTTTATCCGGCAGGGCACAGCCCCAGCATTTT	CASSLSGRAQPQHF
TRBJ2-7	14	-	TRBV6-5	-	TGTGCCAGCAGTTACGGACAGAACTCCTACGAGCAGTACTTC	CASSYGQNSYEQYF
TRBJ2-7	15	-	TRBV27	TRBD1	TGTGCCAGCAGTTCCCTCGGGACAGGGCCCTACGAGCAGTACTTC	CASSSLGTGPYEQYF
TRBJ2-3	15	-	TRBV7-2	TRBD2	TGTGCCAGCAGCTTAGCCTCGGGGGGGGCAGATACGCAGTATTTT	CASSLASGGADTQYF
TRBJ2-5	17	-	TRBV9	TRBD2	TGTGCCAGCAGCGTAGACCTCGGCGGGGGGTGGCAAGAGACCCAGTACTTC	CASSVDLGGGWQETQYF
TRBJ2-7	18	-	TRBV7-2	TRBD1	TGTGCCAGCAGCTTAGCAGGGACAGGGGGCTGTCGTAACTACGAGCAGTACTTC	CASSLAGTGGCRNYEQYF
TRBJ2-7	15	-	TRBV6-5	-	TGTGCCAGCAGAAAAGAGGGACTTGGGTCCTACGAGCAGTACTTC	CASRKEGLGSYEQYF
TRBJ2-7	13	-	TRBV5-4	TRBD1	TGTGCCAGCAGCCTGGACAGGGCCGACGAGCAGTACTTC	CASSLDRADEQYF
TRBJ1-5	14	-	TRBV18	TRBD1	TGTGCCAGCTCATTAGGACAGGGCGGGGGGCCCCAGCATTTT	CASSLGQGGGPQHF
TRBJ2-5	17	-	TRBV5-4	TRBD2	TGTGCCAGCAGCTTGGCACGGTCTAGCGGGGGTGGGGAGACCCAGTACTTC	CASSLARSSGGGETQYF
TRBJ1-3	16	-	TRBV7-3	TRBD1	TGTGCCAGCAGCTCCGTTGGACAGGGCTCTGGAAACACCATATATTTT	CASSSVGQGSGNTIYF
TRBJ1-2	15	-	TRBV5-1	-	TGCGCCAGCAGCGCCCTAGGGGGTAACCCAGACGGCTACACCTTC	CASSALGGNPDGYTF
TRBJ1-4	16	many	TRBV30	TRBD1	TGTGCCTGGAGTGCGGGACAGGGGGCGCGAAATGAAAAACTGTTTTTT	CAWSAGQGARNEKLFF
TRBJ2-2	15	-	TRBV10-3	TRBD1	TGTGCCATCACCGGGACAGGGAGGAACACCGGGGAGCTGTTTTTT	CAITGTGRNTGELFF
TRBJ1-3	13	-	TRBV5-3	-	TGTGCCAGAAGCTTGGAGGGGGGGAACACCATATATTTT	CARSLEGGNTIYF
TRBJ1-5	10	-	TRBV30	-	TGTGCCTGGACACAACAGCCCCAGCATTTT	CAWTQQPQHF
TRBJ2-7	15	-	TRBV7-8	TRBD1	TGTGCCAGCAGCCCGTACCGGGACAGGGGGCAATCTCAGTACTTC	CASSPYRDRGQSQYF
TRBJ2-7	15	few	TRBV23-1	-	TGCGCCAGCAGTCAATCGGGCCCCTCTCAGTACGAGCAGTACTTC	CASSQSGPSQYEQYF
TRBJ1-4	15	-	TRBV5-1	TRBD1	TGCGCCAGCAGCTGGGACAGGGGAGGAGGGGAAAAACTGTTTTTT	CASSWDRGGGEKLFF
TRBJ2-5	13	-	TRBV19	-	TGTGCCAGCAGCGACTCGGGACAAGAGACCCAGTACTTC	CASSDSGQETQYF
TRBJ2-5	15	-	TRBV7-9	-	TGTGCCAGCAGCTTACCCAGGCAATTCCAAGAGACCCAGTACTTC	CASSLPRQFQETQYF
TRBJ1-5	14	few	TRBV6-2/TRBV6-3	TRBD1	TGTGCCAGCAGTTACGGGCAGGGGGGTCAGCCCCAGCATTTT	CASSYGQGGQPQHF
TRBJ1-5	15	-	TRBV3-1/TRBV3-2	-	TGTGCCAGAGCCCTCCCCAGGGTGGAGAATCAGCCCCAGCATTTT	CARALPRVENQPQHF
TRBJ1-6	15	-	TRBV5-1	TRBD1	TGCGCCAGCCGGATGGGACAGGGTAATAATTCACCCCTCCACTTT	CASRMGQGNNSPLHF
TRBJ2-4	14	-	TRBV7-9	-	TGTGCCAGCAGTCAACTAGCAGCCAAAAACATTCAGTACTTC	CASSQLAAKNIQYF
TRBJ2-7	16	-	TRBV10-3	-	TGTGCCATCAGTGTTACAGGGTTTAATAGGTCCTACGAGCAGTACTTC	CAISVTGFNRSYEQYF
TRBJ1-4	15	many	TRBV4-1	TRBD1	TGCGCCAGCAGCCAATTAAGACAGGGGAGAGAAAAACTGTTTTTT	CASSQLRQGREKLFF
TRBJ1-1	14	-	TRBV28	-	TGTGCCAGCAGTTTATGGGACATGAACACTGAAGCTTTCTTT	CASSLWDMNTEAFF
TRBJ2-2	19	-	TRBV11-2	TRBD2	TGTGCCAGCAGCTCCTCGGCTAGCGGGGGGGCACTAGGAACCGGGGAGCTGTTTTTT	CASSSSASGGALGTGELFF
TRBJ2-1	13	-	TRBV27	TRBD2	TGTGCCAGCAGTTATCTTACGGGAGGTGAGCAGTTCTTC	CASSYLTGGEQFF
TRBJ1-1	15	once	TRBV9	-	TGTGCCAGCAGCCCCCGAGGGGCAGGGGTCGCTGAAGCTTTCTTT	CASSPRGAGVAEAFF
TRBJ1-1	15	-	TRBV24-1	-	TGTGCCACCAGTGATCCCAGGGCCGAGAACACTGAAGCTTTCTTT	CATSDPRAENTEAFF
TRBJ1-1	14	-	TRBV13	-	TGTGCCAGCAGCTTAGGCGGAGGGAGGACTGAAGCTTTCTTT	CASSLGGGRTEAFF
TRBJ2-7	16	-	TRBV7-8	-	TGTGCCAGCAGCTCCCAAGGACAGCCCTCCTTTTACGAGCAGTACTTC	CASSSQGQPSFYEQYF
TRBJ2-7	12	-	TRBV12-3/TRBV12-4	-	TGTGCCAGCAGCCCAGGGTTCCACGAGCAGTACTTC	CASSPGFHEQYF
TRBJ2-3	16	-	TRBV7-2	TRBD2	TGTGCCAGCAGCCTAGCAGGAGCGGGGCGCACAGATACGCAGTATTTT	CASSLAGAGRTDTQYF
TRBJ1-4	15	once	TRBV7-9	TRBD1	TGTGCCAGCAGCCCTGGACAGGCGAAAAATGAAAAACTGTTTTTT	CASSPGQAKNEKLFF
TRBJ1-2	16	-	TRBV28	TRBD1	TGTGCCAGCAGTCTCCCCGGGACAGGCATCATGTATGGCTACACCTTC	CASSLPGTGIMYGYTF
TRBJ1-2	15	-	TRBV27	-	TGTGCCAGCAGTACCTCCCCTCCGTTCCAACAGGGCTACACCTTC	CASSTSPPFQQGYTF
TRBJ1-2	14	-	TRBV5-1	TRBD1	TGCGCCAGCAGCTTAGGGGGACAGCCCCTTGGGAACACCTTC	CASSLGGQPLGNTF
TRBJ1-2	15	-	TRBV27	TRBD1	TGTGCCAGCAGCCAAACCACAGGGGCAGGGTATGGCTACACCTTC	CASSQTTGAGYGYTF
TRBJ2-3	16	-	TRBV7-6	-	TGTGCCAGCACCCCAGATACTGGGCCGCGCACAGATACGCAGTATTTT	CASTPDTGPRTDTQYF
TRBJ1-1	14	-	TRBV19	TRBD1	TGTGCCAGTAGTTACGACAGGGGCAACACTGAAGCTTTCTTT	CASSYDRGNTEAFF